These T cell receptor beta chains were read from a single sample in a study of shared clonotypes between healthy human individuals. Data came from immunoSEQ multiplex PCR; TCRdb stores just in-frame clones and leaves some out. The sample records some 2 million clones, around 96% being singletons. The sequenced sample consisted of naive CD8+ T cells sorted from blood. The receptor set was obtained from a young man in good health. Each CDR3 is given with its conserved first and last residue. The order of the fields is CDR3 DNA, CDR3 protein, D gene, J gene, CDR3 length, clone size, V gene. The D gene is left open where the match is weak. Not every row has a clone size; where given, it reads once, few, many or a size class.

CDR3nt: TGTGCCAGCAGCGAATCAGGGGCCCCCAACTATGGCTACACCTTC
CDR3aa: CASSESGAPNYGYTF
d_gene: -
j_gene: TRBJ1-2
len: 15
abundance: -
v_gene: TRBV9

CDR3nt: TGTGCCACCAGCATTATGCCCCTTTCTGCTGGCTACACCTTC
CDR3aa: CATSIMPLSAGYTF
d_gene: -
j_gene: TRBJ1-2
len: 14
abundance: -
v_gene: TRBV15

CDR3nt: TGTGCCTGGAGTGTAGGCAGTAACTACGAGCAGTACTTC
CDR3aa: CAWSVGSNYEQYF
d_gene: -
j_gene: TRBJ2-7
len: 13
abundance: -
v_gene: TRBV30

CDR3nt: TGTGCCAGCAGTCCGTTCGGGACCCCCTACAATGAGCAGTTCTTC
CDR3aa: CASSPFGTPYNEQFF
d_gene: -
j_gene: TRBJ2-1
len: 15
abundance: -
v_gene: TRBV6-6

CDR3nt: TGTGCCACCAGCAGGGAGGAGAACACCGGGGAGCTGTTTTTT
CDR3aa: CATSREENTGELFF
d_gene: -
j_gene: TRBJ2-2
len: 14
abundance: -
v_gene: TRBV15

CDR3nt: TGTGCCATTACAGAGATGAACACTGAAGCTTTCTTT
CDR3aa: CAITEMNTEAFF
d_gene: -
j_gene: TRBJ1-1
len: 12
abundance: -
v_gene: TRBV2

CDR3nt: TGTGCCAGCTCACTTACCGGGACTAGCGAGGACGAGCAGTACTTC
CDR3aa: CASSLTGTSEDEQYF
d_gene: TRBD2
j_gene: TRBJ2-7
len: 15
abundance: -
v_gene: TRBV18

CDR3nt: TGTGCCAGCAGTGACGGGGGCCACAACGTCCTGACTTTC
CDR3aa: CASSDGGHNVLTF
d_gene: -
j_gene: TRBJ2-6
len: 13
abundance: -
v_gene: TRBV7-9

CDR3nt: TGTGCCAGCAGTAAGCCGGAGGGGGATACGCAGTATTTT
CDR3aa: CASSKPEGDTQYF
d_gene: -
j_gene: TRBJ2-3
len: 13
abundance: -
v_gene: TRBV2

CDR3nt: TGTGCCAGCCGGGACCAAGTAAACACTGAAGCTTTCTTT
CDR3aa: CASRDQVNTEAFF
d_gene: -
j_gene: TRBJ1-1
len: 13
abundance: -
v_gene: TRBV19

CDR3nt: TGTGCCTGGAGGGGGATGGTCTATGGCTACACCTTC
CDR3aa: CAWRGMVYGYTF
d_gene: -
j_gene: TRBJ1-2
len: 12
abundance: -
v_gene: TRBV30

CDR3nt: TGTGCCAGCAGTGACGAGAACAGAGCAGATACGCAGTATTTT
CDR3aa: CASSDENRADTQYF
d_gene: -
j_gene: TRBJ2-3
len: 14
abundance: -
v_gene: TRBV2

CDR3nt: TGTGCCAGCAGCGACTCTGACAAAAACTATGGCTACACCTTC
CDR3aa: CASSDSDKNYGYTF
d_gene: -
j_gene: TRBJ1-2
len: 14
abundance: -
v_gene: TRBV13

CDR3nt: TGCAGCGTTGAAATTGGGGCTGGGGAAGCTTTCTTT
CDR3aa: CSVEIGAGEAFF
d_gene: -
j_gene: TRBJ1-1
len: 12
abundance: -
v_gene: TRBV29-1

CDR3nt: TGTGCCAGCAGTTTAACAGAGAACACTGAAGCTTTCTTT
CDR3aa: CASSLTENTEAFF
d_gene: -
j_gene: TRBJ1-1
len: 13
abundance: once
v_gene: TRBV27

CDR3nt: TGTGCCAGCAGCTTAGTCTCCAGAAACGAGCAGTACTTC
CDR3aa: CASSLVSRNEQYF
d_gene: -
j_gene: TRBJ2-7
len: 13
abundance: -
v_gene: TRBV11-2

CDR3nt: TGTGCCAGCAGCCCAAGTAATCAACCGACCCAGTACTTC
CDR3aa: CASSPSNQPTQYF
d_gene: -
j_gene: TRBJ2-5
len: 13
abundance: -
v_gene: TRBV9

CDR3nt: TGTGCCAGCAGCTCTAGGACAGGGGGCAGAGAGACCCAGTACTTC
CDR3aa: CASSSRTGGRETQYF
d_gene: TRBD1
j_gene: TRBJ2-5
len: 15
abundance: -
v_gene: TRBV5-4

CDR3nt: TGCGCCAGCAGCCAAGAAGGCCCCGACAGGGGGCGATCCCTAGCCAAAAACATTCAGTACTTC
CDR3aa: CASSQEGPDRGRSLAKNIQYF
d_gene: TRBD1
j_gene: TRBJ2-4
len: 21
abundance: -
v_gene: TRBV4-3

CDR3nt: TGTGCCAGCAGCTTTGGGACTAGCGGGAGGAATGAGCAGTTCTTC
CDR3aa: CASSFGTSGRNEQFF
d_gene: TRBD2
j_gene: TRBJ2-1
len: 15
abundance: -
v_gene: TRBV5-8

CDR3nt: TGTGCCAGCAGTTTACAGGGGCCCCCAAGAACTAATGAAAAACTGTTTTTT
CDR3aa: CASSLQGPPRTNEKLFF
d_gene: -
j_gene: TRBJ1-4
len: 17
abundance: once
v_gene: TRBV28

CDR3nt: TGCAGCGTTGCACTAGCGCCGAACACCGGGGAGCTGTTTTTT
CDR3aa: CSVALAPNTGELFF
d_gene: TRBD2
j_gene: TRBJ2-2
len: 14
abundance: -
v_gene: TRBV29-1

CDR3nt: TGTGCCAGCAGCCCCCGGGAGGAGTTCAGCGGGAGACACGAGCAGTACTTC
CDR3aa: CASSPREEFSGRHEQYF
d_gene: TRBD2
j_gene: TRBJ2-7
len: 17
abundance: -
v_gene: TRBV11-2

CDR3nt: TGTGCCAGCTCATCTCCTAATTCACCCCTCCACTTT
CDR3aa: CASSSPNSPLHF
d_gene: -
j_gene: TRBJ1-6
len: 12
abundance: -
v_gene: TRBV18

CDR3nt: TGTGCCACCAGCAGAGAGGTTCGACTAGCTGAGGCAGATACGCAGTATTTT
CDR3aa: CATSREVRLAEADTQYF
d_gene: TRBD2
j_gene: TRBJ2-3
len: 17
abundance: -
v_gene: TRBV15

CDR3nt: TGTGCCAGCAGTGAAGAGGGATGGGGGACCCAGTACTTC
CDR3aa: CASSEEGWGTQYF
d_gene: -
j_gene: TRBJ2-5
len: 13
abundance: once
v_gene: TRBV2

CDR3nt: TGCGCCAGCAGCTCCACTAGCGGGGTTTACACCGGGGAGCTGTTTTTT
CDR3aa: CASSSTSGVYTGELFF
d_gene: TRBD2
j_gene: TRBJ2-2
len: 16
abundance: -
v_gene: TRBV5-1